This T cell receptor beta chain was sequenced during a study of OX40 agonist ivuxolimab in advanced cancers. Study-level information: Melanoma, hepatocellular carcinoma, head and neck or renal cell cancer occurred in dose-escalation patients.

Germline CDR1 and CDR2: SGDLS and YYNGEE. The CDR3 sequence is 13 residues long. V shed 3 bases and J shed 5 bases, with 8 bases lying between them. Sequenced by immunoSEQ multiplex PCR; TCRdb stores in-frame clones only, minus some. Counted here are 100,000 or so clones, around 93% occurring once; the ten biggest clones make up 0.54%. The source was CD4+ or CD8+ T cells sorted from blood, collected in a trial of the OX40 agonist ivuxolimab. The sequence came from an adult with an advanced solid tumor such as melanoma, head and neck, liver or kidney cancer. The chain uses TRBV9 and TRBJ2-2, with D possibly called TRBD1 or TRBD2 (6 bases each). This CDR3 reads CASSGRGTGELFF. For the CDR3, the DNA is TGTGCCAGCAGCGGGAGGGGGACCGGGGAGCTGTTTTTT. Variable domain in full (rest from reference TRBV9 and TRBJ2-2): DSGVTQTPKHLITATGQRVTLRCSPRSGDLSVYWYQQSLDQGLQFLIQYYNGEERAKGNILERFSAQQFPDLHSELNLSSLELGDSALYFCASSGRGTGELFFGEGSRLTVL.